One and the same sample provided the 11 T cell receptor beta chains below, sequenced in a study of shared T cell receptors in the human thymus. TCRdb's table, derived via immunoSEQ multiplex PCR, lists solely in-frame clones and lacks some. This sample yields over 650,000 clones, of which around 87% are seen a single time; about 0.0094% belongs to the top ten. This same sample was also part of a study on human thymus T cells.

The specimen sequenced was thymocytes. The source is a boy in the first two years of life with a congenital heart defect.

J is TRBJ2-7 and V is TRBV27, with TRBD1 matching 8 bases. Germline values: CDR1 MNHEY, CDR2 SMNVEV (reference sequence). The CDR3 is 15 amino acids. V trimming: 4 bases; J trimming: 5 bases; junction bases outside the gene matches: 10. In DNA form, the CDR3 reads TGTGCCAGCAGTTCGACGTACGGGACAGGCGACGAGCAGTACTTC. Translated: CASSSTYGTGDEQYF.

CDR3 residues: CASSFAGPQPQHF. Here the CDR3 DNA reads TGTGCCAGCAGCTTCGCAGGGCCACAGCCCCAGCATTTT. The chain couples TRBV5-5 to TRBJ1-5; D might be TRBD1 (5 bases). Deletions cut 2 bases from V and 7 bases from J, with 10 bases between. Germline-derived CDR1 and CDR2 are SGHKS and YYEKEE (reference sequence). CDR3 length: 13 residues.

The chain links TRBV6-1 to TRBJ1-1, with unresolved D. The CDR3 length is 12 residues. V was pared by 5 bases and J by 1 base, with 5 bases between. Germline-derived CDR1 and CDR2 are MNHNS and SASEGT. CDR3 DNA sequence: TGTGCCAGCAGTTTGAGGAACACTGAAGCTTTCTTT. It is translated as CASSLRNTEAFF.

This clone was seen more than once but under ten times. This chain links TRBV19 with TRBJ1-1; D call uncertain. V was trimmed by 5 bases and J by 3 bases, leaving 4 bases between them. The germline CDR1 and CDR2 sequences are LNHDA and SQIVND (reference sequence). The CDR3 sequence is 11 residues long. The CDR3 is CASSFYTEAFF. CDR3 nucleotide sequence: TGTGCCAGTAGTTTCTACACTGAAGCTTTCTTT. The full variable domain, its missing parts supplied by reference TRBV19 and TRBJ1-1, is DGGITQSPKYLFRKEGQNVTLSCEQNLNHDAMYWYRQDPGQGLRLIYYSQIVNDFQKGDIAEGYSVSREKKESFPLTVTSAQKNPTAFYLCASSFYTEAFFGQGTRLTVV.

This chain links TRBV19 with TRBJ2-7, with a possible D match to TRBD2 (5 bases). Trimming pared 6 bases from V and 9 bases from J, leaving 15 bases between. CDR1 is LNHDA and CDR2 is SQIVND in the germline V gene (reference sequence). The CDR3 covers 12 residues. CDR3 sequence: CASSTPGEGQYF. The DNA of the CDR3 is TGTGCCAGTAGCACCCCGGGCGAGGGGCAGTACTTC.

This chain links TRBV7-2 with TRBJ2-7, with TRBD1 matching over 11 bases. In germline, CDR1 is SGHTA, CDR2 FQGNSA. V gave up 4 bases and J gave up 0 bases; unmatched junction bases: 14. CDR3 length: 19 residues. The CDR3 nucleotides read TGTGCCAGCAGCTCGACGGACAGGGGGCTGGACTATTTCTCCTACGAGCAGTACTTC. Residues: CASSSTDRGLDYFSYEQYF.

V and J are TRBV6-1 and TRBJ2-3; 9 nucleotides agree with TRBD2. V gave up 7 bases and J gave up 6 bases; unmatched junction bases: 5. CDR1 is MNHNS and CDR2 is SASEGT in the germline V gene. The CDR3 sequence is 13 residues long. The CDR3 loop is CASIGLARDTQYF. The CDR3 nucleotides read TGTGCCAGCATTGGACTAGCGCGCGATACGCAGTATTTT.

The chain is built from TRBV5-8 and TRBJ2-3, with D possibly matching TRBD1 (5 bases). The CDR3 spans 13 residues. With 1 base removed from V and 4 bases from J, the gap between germline ends came to 7 bases. Germline lookup yields CDR1 SGHTS and CDR2 YDEGEE. As DNA, the CDR3 is TGTGCCAGCAGCTTGTCCAGGGCAGATACGCAGTATTTT. It translates to CASSLSRADTQYF.

This clone is a singleton in its sample. The chain links TRBV28 to TRBJ1-5; the D gene is possibly TRBD1 (6 bases). The V gene lost 2 bases and the J gene lost 3 bases, with 14 bases spanning the gap. The germline V gene encodes CDR1 MDHEN and CDR2 SYDVKM. The CDR3 covers 16 residues. In DNA form, the CDR3 reads TGTGCCAGCAGTTTAAGGGGTCGGGACAACAATCAGCCCCAGCATTTT. Its translation: CASSLRGRDNNQPQHF.

V usage is TRBV6-1 and J usage is TRBJ2-7; tentatively, D is TRBD1 (5 bases). Germline V gives CDR1 MNHNS, CDR2 SASEGT. CDR3 length: 15 residues. The V end lost 1 base, the J end lost 4 bases, and 14 bases lay between the germline ends. CDR3 residues: CASSEVLGRAYEQYF. In DNA form, the CDR3 reads TGTGCCAGCAGTGAAGTCCTAGGCAGGGCATACGAGCAGTACTTC.

The chain employs TRBV28 and TRBJ2-7; D gene unclear. This CDR3 has 12 residues. Per the germline V gene, CDR1 is MDHEN and CDR2 is SYDVKM. Deletions cut 2 bases from V and 7 bases from J, with 9 bases between. CDR3 in amino acids: CASSLDLFEQYF. The CDR3 DNA reads TGTGCCAGCAGTTTAGACTTATTTGAGCAGTACTTC.